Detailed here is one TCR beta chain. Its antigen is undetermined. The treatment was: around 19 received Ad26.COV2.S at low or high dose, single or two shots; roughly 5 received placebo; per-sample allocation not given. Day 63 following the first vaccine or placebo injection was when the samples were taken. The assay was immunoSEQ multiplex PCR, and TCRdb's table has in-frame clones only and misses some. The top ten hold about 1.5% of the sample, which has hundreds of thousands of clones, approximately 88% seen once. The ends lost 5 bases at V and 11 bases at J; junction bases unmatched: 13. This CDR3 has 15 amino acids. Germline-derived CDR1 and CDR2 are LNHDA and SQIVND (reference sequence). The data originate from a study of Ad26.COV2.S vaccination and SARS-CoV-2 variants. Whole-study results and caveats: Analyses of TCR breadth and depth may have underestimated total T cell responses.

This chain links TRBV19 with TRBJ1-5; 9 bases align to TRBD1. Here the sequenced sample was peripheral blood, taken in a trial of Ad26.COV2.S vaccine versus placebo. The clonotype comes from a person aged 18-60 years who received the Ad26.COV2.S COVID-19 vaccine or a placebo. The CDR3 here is CASSPNGQGRLAQHF. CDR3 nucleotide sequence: TGTGCCAGTAGTCCCAACGGACAGGGGAGGCTGGCCCAGCATTTT. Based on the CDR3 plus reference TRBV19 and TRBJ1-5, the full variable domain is DGGITQSPKYLFRKEGQNVTLSCEQNLNHDAMYWYRQDPGQGLRLIYYSQIVNDFQKGDIAEGYSVSREKKESFPLTVTSAQKNPTAFYLCASSPNGQGRLAQHFGDGTRLSIL.